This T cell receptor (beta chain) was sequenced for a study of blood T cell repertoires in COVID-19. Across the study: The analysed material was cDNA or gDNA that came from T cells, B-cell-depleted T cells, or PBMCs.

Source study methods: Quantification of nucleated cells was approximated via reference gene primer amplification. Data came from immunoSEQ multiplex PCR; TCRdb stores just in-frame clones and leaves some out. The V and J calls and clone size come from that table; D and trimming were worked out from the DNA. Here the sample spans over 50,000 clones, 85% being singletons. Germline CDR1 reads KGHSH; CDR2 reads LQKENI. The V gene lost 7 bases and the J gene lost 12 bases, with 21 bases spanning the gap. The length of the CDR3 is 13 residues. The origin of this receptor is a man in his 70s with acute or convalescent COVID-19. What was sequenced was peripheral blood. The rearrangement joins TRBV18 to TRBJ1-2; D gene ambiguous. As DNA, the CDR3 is TGTGCCAGCTTCCAAACCGGGGAGAGGGTCCACACCTTC. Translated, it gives CASFQTGERVHTF.